This T cell receptor (beta chain) appears in the sequencing data of a study of Ad26.COV2.S vaccination and SARS-CoV-2 variants. After removal of 2 bases from V and 1 base from J, the junction contained 5 bases not matched to a gene. Germline CDR1 is SGHRS and CDR2 is YFSETQ. The CDR3 spans 16 residues. Repertoires were generated with immunoSEQ multiplex PCR, while TCRdb's copy carries only in-frame clones and drops some. The sample holds fewer than 400,000 clones, less than 90% seen once. Treatment reported: around 19 received Ad26.COV2.S at low or high dose, single or two shots; about 5 received placebo; per-sample allocation not given. Sample collection was performed on day 63 after the first vaccine or placebo injection.

The chain couples TRBV5-1 to TRBJ2-1; 8 bases agree with TRBD1. The sample here was peripheral blood, taken in a trial of Ad26.COV2.S vaccine versus placebo. This clonotype was obtained from a person between 18 and 59 years old who received the Ad26.COV2.S COVID-19 vaccine or a placebo. CDR3 loop: CASSLPDRGSYNEQFF. DNA of the CDR3: TGCGCCAGCAGCTTACCTGACAGGGGATCCTACAATGAGCAGTTCTTC.